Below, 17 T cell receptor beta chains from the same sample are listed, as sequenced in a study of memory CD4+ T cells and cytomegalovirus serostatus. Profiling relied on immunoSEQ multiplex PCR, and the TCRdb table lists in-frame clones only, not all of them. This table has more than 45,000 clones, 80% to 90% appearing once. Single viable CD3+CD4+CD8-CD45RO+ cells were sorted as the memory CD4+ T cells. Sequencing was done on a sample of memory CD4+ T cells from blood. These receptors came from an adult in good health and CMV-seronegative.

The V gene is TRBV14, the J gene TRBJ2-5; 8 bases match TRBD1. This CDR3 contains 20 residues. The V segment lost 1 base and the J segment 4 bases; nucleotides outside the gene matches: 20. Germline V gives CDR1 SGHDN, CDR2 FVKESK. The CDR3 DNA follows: TGTGCCAGCAGCCAAGTTATCGGTCTACGTGGGCAGGGGGCTTTAGAGACCCAGTACTTC. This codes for CASSQVIGLRGQGALETQYF.

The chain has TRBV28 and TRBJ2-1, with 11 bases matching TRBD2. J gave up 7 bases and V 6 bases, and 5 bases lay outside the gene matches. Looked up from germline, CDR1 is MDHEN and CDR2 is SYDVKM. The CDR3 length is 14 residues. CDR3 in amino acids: CASRTSGSQNEQFF. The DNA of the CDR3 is TGTGCCAGCAGAACTAGCGGGAGTCAAAATGAGCAGTTCTTC.

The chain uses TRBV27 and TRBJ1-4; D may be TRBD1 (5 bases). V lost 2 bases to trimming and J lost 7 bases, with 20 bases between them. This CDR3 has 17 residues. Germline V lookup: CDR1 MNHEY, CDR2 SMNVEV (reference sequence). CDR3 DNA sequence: TGTGCCAGCAGTTTAGCCCCGGCGCCGGGGCAGCCTGAAAAACTGTTTTTT. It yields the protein CASSLAPAPGQPEKLFF.

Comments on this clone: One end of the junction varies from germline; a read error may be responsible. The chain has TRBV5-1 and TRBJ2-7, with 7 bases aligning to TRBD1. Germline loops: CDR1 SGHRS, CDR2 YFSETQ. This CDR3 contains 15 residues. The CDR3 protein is CTSSPMTGSSNEQYF. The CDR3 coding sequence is TGCACCAGCAGCCCAATGACAGGGTCCTCCAACGAGCAGTACTTC.

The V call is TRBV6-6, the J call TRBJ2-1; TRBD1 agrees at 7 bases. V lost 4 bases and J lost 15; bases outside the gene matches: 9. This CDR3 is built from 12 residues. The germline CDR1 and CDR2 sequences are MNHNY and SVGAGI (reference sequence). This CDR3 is CASSSQGDVGFF. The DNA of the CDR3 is TGTGCCAGCAGTTCTCAGGGGGACGTGGGGTTCTTC.

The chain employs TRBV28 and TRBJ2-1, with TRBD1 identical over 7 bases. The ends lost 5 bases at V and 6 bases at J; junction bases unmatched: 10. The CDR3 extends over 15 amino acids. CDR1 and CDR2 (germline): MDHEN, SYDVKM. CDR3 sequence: CASSGAGTASNEQFF. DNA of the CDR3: TGTGCCAGCAGTGGAGCCGGGACAGCGAGCAATGAGCAGTTCTTC.

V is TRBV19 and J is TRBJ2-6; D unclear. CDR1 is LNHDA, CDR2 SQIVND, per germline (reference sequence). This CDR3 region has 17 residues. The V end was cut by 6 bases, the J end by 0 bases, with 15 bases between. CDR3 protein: CASSRQGRNSGANVLTF. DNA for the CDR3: TGTGCCAGTAGCCGACAAGGAAGGAACTCTGGGGCCAACGTCCTGACTTTC.

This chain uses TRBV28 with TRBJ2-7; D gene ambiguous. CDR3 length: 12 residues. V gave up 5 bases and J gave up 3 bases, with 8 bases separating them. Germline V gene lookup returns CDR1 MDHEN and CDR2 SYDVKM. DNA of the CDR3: TGTGCCAGCAGTCCCAACCTCTACGAGCAGTACTTC. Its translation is CASSPNLYEQYF. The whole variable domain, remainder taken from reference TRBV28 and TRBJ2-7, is DVKVTQSSRYLVKRTGEKVFLECVQDMDHENMFWYRQDPGLGLRLIYFSYDVKMKEKGDIPEGYSVSREKKERFSLILESASTNQTSMYLCASSPNLYEQYFGPGTRLTVT.

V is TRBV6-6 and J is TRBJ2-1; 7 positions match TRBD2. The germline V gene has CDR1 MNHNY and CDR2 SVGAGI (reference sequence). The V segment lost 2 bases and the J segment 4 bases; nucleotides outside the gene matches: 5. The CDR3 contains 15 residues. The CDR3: CASSYQAGVYNEQFF. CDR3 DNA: TGTGCCAGCAGTTACCAGGCGGGAGTATACAATGAGCAGTTCTTC.

The CDR3 reads CASSEATRTRGTQYF. The CDR3 DNA reads as TGTGCCAGCAGTGAAGCGACCCGCACTCGGGGGACCCAGTACTTC. The chain combines TRBV6-1 with TRBJ2-5, with a possible D match to TRBD2 (5 bases). Trimming removed 0 bases at V and 7 bases at J, with 15 bases between. Looked up from germline, CDR1 is MNHNS and CDR2 is SASEGT. CDR3 length: 15 amino acids.

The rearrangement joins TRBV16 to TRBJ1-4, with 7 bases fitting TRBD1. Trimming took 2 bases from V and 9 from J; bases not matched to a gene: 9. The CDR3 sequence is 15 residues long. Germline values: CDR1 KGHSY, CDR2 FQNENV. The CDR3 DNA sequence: TGTGCCAGCAGCCAAACCGGGACAGTAATGAAAAAACTGTTTTTT. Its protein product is CASSQTGTVMKKLFF.

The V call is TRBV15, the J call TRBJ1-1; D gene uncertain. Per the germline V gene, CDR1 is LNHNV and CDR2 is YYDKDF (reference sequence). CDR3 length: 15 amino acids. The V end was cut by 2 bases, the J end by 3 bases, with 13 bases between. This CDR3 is CATSRNPTADTEAFF. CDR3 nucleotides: TGTGCCACCAGCAGAAATCCCACGGCGGACACTGAAGCTTTCTTT.

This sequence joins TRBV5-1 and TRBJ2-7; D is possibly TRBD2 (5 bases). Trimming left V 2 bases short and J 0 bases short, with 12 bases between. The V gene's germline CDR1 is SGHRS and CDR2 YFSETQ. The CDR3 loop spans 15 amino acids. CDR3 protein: CASSFSAQTSYEQYF. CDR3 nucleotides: TGCGCCAGCAGCTTTAGCGCACAAACCTCCTACGAGCAGTACTTC.

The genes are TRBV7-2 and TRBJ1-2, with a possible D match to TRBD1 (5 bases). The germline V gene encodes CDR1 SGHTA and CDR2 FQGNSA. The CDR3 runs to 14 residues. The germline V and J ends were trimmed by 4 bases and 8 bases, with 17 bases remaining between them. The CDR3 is CASSSGTAEGGYTF. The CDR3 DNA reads TGTGCCAGCAGCTCTGGGACGGCGGAGGGAGGCTACACCTTC. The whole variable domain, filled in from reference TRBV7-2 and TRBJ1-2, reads GAGVSQSPSNKVTEKGKDVELRCDPISGHTALYWYRQSLGQGLEFLIYFQGNSAPDKSGLPSDRFSAERTGGSVSTLTIQRTQQEDSAVYLCASSSGTAEGGYTFGSGTRLTVV.

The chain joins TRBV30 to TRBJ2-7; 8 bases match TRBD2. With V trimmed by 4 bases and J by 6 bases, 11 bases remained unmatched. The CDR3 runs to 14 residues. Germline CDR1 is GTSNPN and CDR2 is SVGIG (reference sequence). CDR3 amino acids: CAWTTLAGRSEQYF. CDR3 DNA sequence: TGTGCCTGGACCACTTTAGCGGGACGAAGCGAGCAGTACTTC.

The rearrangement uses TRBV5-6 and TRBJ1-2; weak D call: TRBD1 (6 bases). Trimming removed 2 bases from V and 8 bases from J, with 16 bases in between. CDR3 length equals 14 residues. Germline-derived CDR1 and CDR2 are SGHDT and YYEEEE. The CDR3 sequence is CASSFPDRREGYTF. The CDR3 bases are TGTGCCAGCAGCTTTCCGGACAGAAGGGAGGGCTACACCTTC.

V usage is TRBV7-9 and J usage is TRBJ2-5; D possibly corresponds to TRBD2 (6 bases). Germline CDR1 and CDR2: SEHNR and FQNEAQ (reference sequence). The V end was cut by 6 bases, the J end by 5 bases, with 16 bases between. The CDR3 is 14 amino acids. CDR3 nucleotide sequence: TGTGCCAGCAGAAAGGGACTCCCGGTGGAGACCCAGTACTTC. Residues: CASRKGLPVETQYF. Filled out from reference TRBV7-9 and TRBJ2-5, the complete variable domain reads DTGVSQNPRHKITKRGQNVTFRCDPISEHNRLYWYRQTLGQGPEFLTYFQNEAQLEKSRLLSDRFSAERPKGSFSTLEIQRTEQGDSAMYLCASRKGLPVETQYFGPGTRLLVL.